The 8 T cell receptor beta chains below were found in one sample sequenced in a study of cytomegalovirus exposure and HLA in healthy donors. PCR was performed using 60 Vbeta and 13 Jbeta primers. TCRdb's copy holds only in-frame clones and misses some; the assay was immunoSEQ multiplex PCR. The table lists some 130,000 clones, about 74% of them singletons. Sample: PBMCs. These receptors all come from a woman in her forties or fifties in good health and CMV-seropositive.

The CDR3 sequence: CASSDSGGSGNTIYF. CDR3 DNA: TGCGCCAGCAGTGATTCCGGGGGCTCTGGAAACACCATATATTTT. The chain links TRBV5-1 to TRBJ1-3; TRBD1 might be the D (5 bases). Germline V gene data show CDR1 as SGHRS and CDR2 as YFSETQ. CDR3 length: 15 amino acids. The germline V and J ends were trimmed by 5 bases and 0 bases, with 12 bases remaining between them.

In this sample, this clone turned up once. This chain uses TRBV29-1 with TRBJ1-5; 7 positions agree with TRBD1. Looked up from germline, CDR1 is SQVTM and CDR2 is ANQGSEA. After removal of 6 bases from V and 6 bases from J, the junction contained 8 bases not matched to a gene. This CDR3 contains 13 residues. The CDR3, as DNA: TGCAGCGTACTTACAGGGGACCGTCAGCCCCAGCATTTT. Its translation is CSVLTGDRQPQHF. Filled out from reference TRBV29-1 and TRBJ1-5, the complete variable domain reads SAVISQKPSRDICQRGTSLTIQCQVDSQVTMMFWYRQQPGQSLTLIATANQGSEATYESGFVIDKFPISRPNLTFSTLTVSNMSPEDSSIYLCSVLTGDRQPQHFGDGTRLSIL.

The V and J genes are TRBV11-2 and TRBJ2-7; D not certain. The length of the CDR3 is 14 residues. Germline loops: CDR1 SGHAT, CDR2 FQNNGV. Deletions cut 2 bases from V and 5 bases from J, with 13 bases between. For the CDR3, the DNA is TGTGCCAGCAGCTTATCCCGGGTAGGTGACGAGCAGTACTTC. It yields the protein CASSLSRVGDEQYF. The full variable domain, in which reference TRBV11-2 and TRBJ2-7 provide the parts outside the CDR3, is EAGVAQSPRYKIIEKRQSVAFWCNPISGHATLYWYQQILGQGPKLLIQFQNNGVVDDSQLPKDRFSAERLKGVDSTLKIQPAKLEDSAVYLCASSLSRVGDEQYFGPGTRLTVT.

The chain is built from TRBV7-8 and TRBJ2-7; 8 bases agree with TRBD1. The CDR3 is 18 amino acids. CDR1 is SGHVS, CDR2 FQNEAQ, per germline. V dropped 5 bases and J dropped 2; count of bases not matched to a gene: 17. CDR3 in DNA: TGTGCCAGCAGCCCAAACCGGGACAGGAATCCAAGGACCTACGAGCAGTACTTC. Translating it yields CASSPNRDRNPRTYEQYF.

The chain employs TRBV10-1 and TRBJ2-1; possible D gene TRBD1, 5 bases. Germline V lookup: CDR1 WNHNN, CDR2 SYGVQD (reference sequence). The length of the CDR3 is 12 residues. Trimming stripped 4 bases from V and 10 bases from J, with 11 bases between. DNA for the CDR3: TGCGCCAGCAGTGGGGGCCGCAGGGAGCAGTTCTTC. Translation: CASSGGRREQFF.

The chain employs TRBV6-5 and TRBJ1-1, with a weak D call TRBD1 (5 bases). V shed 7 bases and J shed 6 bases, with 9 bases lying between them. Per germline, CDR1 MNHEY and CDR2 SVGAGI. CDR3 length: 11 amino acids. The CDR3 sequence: CASKGAAEAFF. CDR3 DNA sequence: TGTGCCAGCAAAGGGGCAGCTGAAGCTTTCTTT.

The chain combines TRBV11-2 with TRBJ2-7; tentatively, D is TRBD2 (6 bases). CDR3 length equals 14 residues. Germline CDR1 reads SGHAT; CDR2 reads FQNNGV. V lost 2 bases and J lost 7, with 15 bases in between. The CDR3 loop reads CASSLTRDSGEQYF. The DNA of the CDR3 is TGTGCCAGCAGCTTAACCAGGGACTCAGGGGAGCAGTACTTC.

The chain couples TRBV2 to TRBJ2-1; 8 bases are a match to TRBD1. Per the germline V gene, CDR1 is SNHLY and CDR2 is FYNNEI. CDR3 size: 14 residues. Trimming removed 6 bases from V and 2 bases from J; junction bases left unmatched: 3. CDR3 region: CASSWTGPYNEQFF. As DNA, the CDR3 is TGTGCCAGCAGCTGGACAGGGCCCTACAATGAGCAGTTCTTC.